This T cell receptor beta chain was sequenced in a study of Graves' ophthalmopathy and Graves' hyperthyroidism (dated by TCRdb to the late 2010s). With regard to the full study: Peripheral blood samples were taken at the time of initial diagnosis, before any treatment was given. In total, approximately 140 blood samples were TCR-sequenced: roughly 45 ophthalmopathy, under 85 hyperthyroidism and around 17 hyperthyroidism-to-ophthalmopathy patients. For independent validation, a separate cohort was made up of about 18 hyperthyroidism patients plus 17 patients who later progressed from hyperthyroidism to ophthalmopathy. Following sampling, methimazole starting at 30 mg daily was administered to hyperthyroidism patients, and high-dose intravenous methylprednisolone was administered to ophthalmopathy patients. TCR beta repertoire signatures were used to distinguish Graves' ophthalmopathy from Graves' hyperthyroidism and to predict progression to ophthalmopathy. To explore V-J signatures distinguishing ophthalmopathy from hyperthyroidism, a discovery set of around 97 patients (roughly 45 ophthalmopathy, 55 to 60 stable hyperthyroidism) was enrolled. In five or six hyperthyroidism patients, T-cell repertoires of thyroid tissue and blood were compared. Broader findings and caveats from the paper: Most expanded thyroid clonotypes with frequency above 0.001 were also detected in blood, suggesting blood repertoires may reflect the thyroid immune response. The 13-signature model separated ophthalmopathy from stable hyperthyroidism with 85% to 90% sensitivity and about 81% specificity in cross-validation, and 80%/75% in the test set. In validation, the model predicted ophthalmopathy progression with 55% to 71% sensitivity and roughly 72% specificity; some twelve predicted patients were CT-confirmed with GO in a median of approximately six months. Sample size was not statistically predetermined, and group allocation was not concealed from the investigators.

For repertoire sequencing, TCR beta CDR3 regions were amplified from RNA transcripts. A first-round RT-PCR used HTBI primers with the Qiagen OneStep RT-PCR kit, followed by a second-round multiplex PCR, size selection and purification. Libraries were sequenced on an Illumina HiSeq2000 using paired-end 100 bp reads. On the authors' methods: SOAPnuke was used to process the reads, removing any read that contained adapters or uncalled bases, had a mean Phred below 15, or lacked an exact match to the constant primer or identifier. High-quality paired reads were merged with COPE v1.2.5. Unique nucleotide sequences were defined as clonotypes and aligned to IMGT TRB V, D and J references using MiTCR v1.1. The analysis was limited to V-J combinations with a frequency above 0.0001, which together covered around 99% of the repertoires. A TCR clonal expansion and chaos score per V-J combination was defined as the ratio of F50 clonal expansion to chaos observed in the TCRdist matrix. Features were reduced by Welch's t-statistics and random forest to around 14 V-J combinations, which fed a naive Bayes classifier. The Morisita-Horn index was used to measure how similar the thyroid and blood repertoires were. Through fastp at Q25 and MiXCR, TCRdb rebuilt clones from the public reads, retaining in-frame beta chains. One record per CDR3 amino acid sequence lists the most common genes and DNA. These V and J calls are TCRdb output, not the study's own analysis. In this sample the table shows 45,000 to 60,000 distinct CDR3 sequences, less than 65% of which occur a single time. Over 4% of the sample goes to the ten largest clones.

The CDR3 holds 14 amino acids from the cysteine to the phenylalanine. Only the CDR3 portion is preserved as DNA: 42 bases, with reading frame beginning at the first base. Per the germline V gene (reference sequence), LNHNV is the CDR1 and YYDKDF is the CDR2. Between the V and J ends, shortened by 0 bases and 14 bases respectively, the junction contains 17 bases. Ophthalmopathy patients had moderately to severely active disease, Clinical Activity Score of at least 3, NOSPECS grade of at least 4, and disease duration under 3 months. Patients with other autoimmune diseases, uncontrolled infections, pregnancy or lactation were excluded. Diagnosis was based on clinical symptoms, serum thyroxine, TRAb, thyroid ultrasound and orbital computed tomography. PBMCs were isolated from about 9.1 ml of fresh peripheral blood by Ficoll-Paque density gradient centrifugation. Total RNA was extracted using Trizol reagent, and RNA quality was checked on an Agilent 2100 Bioanalyzer.

This clonotype was observed a single time. What this receptor recognizes is not known. Base qualities are missing; no much larger clone stands one base away. One read alone makes for weak evidence. The clonotype originates from an adult woman with Graves' ophthalmopathy. This chain is built from TRBV15 and TRBJ1-5; the D gene is not confidently resolved. The source material was peripheral blood. The CDR3 here reads CATSRDDSGSYEHF. In nucleotide form, the sequence is TGTGCCACCAGCAGAGATGATAGCGGGAGCTATGAGCATTTT.